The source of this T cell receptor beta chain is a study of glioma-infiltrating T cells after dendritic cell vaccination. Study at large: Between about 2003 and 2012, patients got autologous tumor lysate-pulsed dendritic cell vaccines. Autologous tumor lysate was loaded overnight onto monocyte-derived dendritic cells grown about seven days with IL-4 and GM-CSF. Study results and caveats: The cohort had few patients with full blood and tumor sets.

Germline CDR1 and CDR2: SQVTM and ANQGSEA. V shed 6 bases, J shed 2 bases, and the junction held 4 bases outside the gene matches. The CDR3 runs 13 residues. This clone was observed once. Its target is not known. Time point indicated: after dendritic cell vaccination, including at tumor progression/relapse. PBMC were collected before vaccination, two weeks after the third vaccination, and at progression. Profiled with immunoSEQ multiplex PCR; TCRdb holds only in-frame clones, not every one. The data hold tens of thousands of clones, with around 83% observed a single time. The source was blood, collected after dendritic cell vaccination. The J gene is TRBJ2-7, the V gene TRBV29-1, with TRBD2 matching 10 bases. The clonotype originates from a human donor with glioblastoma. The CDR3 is CSVLAGETYEQYF. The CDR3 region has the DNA TGCAGCGTCCTAGCGGGGGAGACCTACGAGCAGTACTTC.